The 10 T cell receptor beta chains presented below share a single source sample, sequenced in a study of a mutant IDH1 vaccine in newly diagnosed glioma. Produced via immunoSEQ multiplex PCR; TCRdb's table is partial and in-frame only. The sample lists roughly 50,000 clones; more than 65% were seen once. Their target antigens are unknown. The time point was: week 35, safety follow-up. A single vaccine dose contained 300 ug of mutant IDH1 20-mer peptide, and topical imiquimod was used with it. The source material was PBMCs, sampled from a glioma patient whose treatment included an IDH1 peptide vaccine. The receptors were sampled from a man aged 35-49 years with glioma.

The chain links TRBV30 to TRBJ1-5; no reliable D call. The CDR3 is made up of 13 amino acids. V lost 2 bases and J lost 3, with 8 bases in between. Germline assignment: CDR1 GTSNPN and CDR2 SVGIG (reference sequence). CDR3 DNA sequence: TGTGCCTGGAGTCGCGGGTTCAATCAGCCCCAGCATTTT. As protein: CAWSRGFNQPQHF.

The chain employs TRBV7-9 and TRBJ1-5; unclear D gene. V lost 2 bases, J lost 11 bases, and 13 bases lay in between. The germline gives CDR1 SEHNR, CDR2 FQNEAQ (reference sequence). The CDR3 contains 13 residues. The CDR3 nucleotides are TGTGCCAGCAGCTTAACGCCCAGCGGGACCCAGCATTTT. Translating it yields CASSLTPSGTQHF. Variable domain in full (rest from reference TRBV7-9 and TRBJ1-5): DTGVSQNPRHKITKRGQNVTFRCDPISEHNRLYWYRQTLGQGPEFLTYFQNEAQLEKSRLLSDRFSAERPKGSFSTLEIQRTEQGDSAMYLCASSLTPSGTQHFGDGTRLSIL.

In nucleotides, the CDR3 is TGTGCCAGCAGTACGACAGGGATGGGGAATCAGCCCCAGCATTTT. This sequence encodes CASSTTGMGNQPQHF. V is TRBV2 and J is TRBJ1-5, with TRBD1 identical over 7 bases. Losses at the gene ends were 5 bases for V and 4 bases for J; bases not matched to a gene: 8. This CDR3 is built from 15 residues. Germline V gene data show CDR1 as SNHLY and CDR2 as FYNNEI.

The rearrangement joins TRBV5-4 to TRBJ2-7; 11 bases map to TRBD2. Trimming cost V 5 bases and J 3 bases; bases outside gene matches: 4. The CDR3 length is 14 residues. The germline CDR1 and CDR2 sequences are SGHNT and YYREEE (reference sequence). The CDR3 is CASSRTSGGYEQYF. The CDR3 DNA sequence: TGTGCCAGCAGTCGTACTAGCGGGGGCTACGAGCAGTACTTC.

The chain has TRBV5-1 and TRBJ1-3; 7 bases are a match to TRBD1. From germline, CDR1 is SGHRS and CDR2 YFSETQ. The CDR3 is 15 residues long. Trimming took 2 bases from V and 6 from J; bases not matched to a gene: 8. CDR3 in DNA: TGCGCCAGCAGCTTACTCGACAGGGCCTCAAACACCATATATTTT. Protein sequence: CASSLLDRASNTIYF.

The chain uses TRBV5-5 and TRBJ1-5; no clear D. This CDR3 has 15 amino acids. From germline, CDR1 is SGHKS and CDR2 YYEKEE (reference sequence). Trimming left V 0 bases short and J 6 bases short, with 13 bases between. The CDR3 sequence: CASSLATGNSQPQHF. In DNA, the CDR3 is TGTGCCAGCAGCTTGGCGACGGGGAATAGTCAGCCCCAGCATTTT.

This chain joins TRBV5-1 and TRBJ2-3, with D tentatively TRBD2 (6 bases). Trimming cost V 7 bases and J 3 bases, with 12 bases left between them. This CDR3 has 13 amino acids. Germline V CDR1 and CDR2: SGHRS, YFSETQ. CDR3 sequence: CASSPAGTDTQYF. CDR3 nucleotides: TGCGCCAGCTCCCCGGCGGGAACAGATACGCAGTATTTT.

The rearrangement links TRBV14 to TRBJ2-1, with no clear D. CDR1 is SGHDN and CDR2 is FVKESK in the germline V gene. Trimming removed 1 base at V and 15 bases at J, with 13 bases between. This CDR3 is built from 12 residues. CDR3 in DNA: TGTGCCAGCAGCCAAGGTAGTGGGCGGCGGTTCTTC. Its protein product is CASSQGSGRRFF.

The CDR3 is CSVEVGHDRGPGETQYF. CDR3 sequence (DNA): TGCAGCGTTGAAGTGGGACACGACAGAGGGCCGGGGGAGACCCAGTACTTC. V and J are TRBV29-1 and TRBJ2-5, with D possibly being TRBD1 (6 bases). The CDR3 runs to 17 residues. The germline V gene encodes CDR1 SQVTM and CDR2 ANQGSEA. Trimming took off 1 base at V and 5 bases at J, with 23 bases between the two ends.

This sequence joins TRBV7-9 and TRBJ2-2; D is possibly TRBD2 (5 bases). Per the germline V gene, CDR1 is SEHNR and CDR2 is FQNEAQ (reference sequence). The CDR3 is 15 amino acids. Trimming took off 3 bases at V and 5 bases at J, with 13 bases between the two ends. CDR3 coding DNA: TGTGCCAGCAGCTTCCGAACTAGTCGGACCGGGGAGCTGTTTTTT. Translation gives CASSFRTSRTGELFF.